This T cell receptor (beta chain) was captured in a study of blood T cell repertoires in COVID-19. Study-wide context: The samples span acute and convalescent COVID-19 from the United States, Italy and Spain. PBMCs, B-cell-depleted T cells, or T cells were the source of the cDNA or gDNA that made up the material.

In the authors' workflow: Counts of nucleated cells, estimated from reference gene primer amplification, were obtained. Libraries were prepared by immunoSEQ multiplex PCR; TCRdb keeps only in-frame clonotypes and omits some of them. The DNA gave D and trimming, while V, J and clone size come from that table. This table has about 200,000 clones, 83% appearing once. Germline CDR1 SGHTA, CDR2 FQGNSA. V lost 1 base, J lost 0 bases, and 9 bases lay in between. The CDR3 has 15 amino acids. What was sequenced was peripheral blood. The chain joins TRBV7-2 to TRBJ1-2, with D tentatively TRBD1 (5 bases). The sequence came from a middle-aged woman with active or convalescent COVID-19. The DNA for the CDR3 is TGTGCCAGCAGCTTAGTTACAGGCCCTAACTATGGCTACACCTTC. Translation gives CASSLVTGPNYGYTF. The variable domain in full, completed from reference TRBV7-2 and TRBJ1-2, reads GAGVSQSPSNKVTEKGKDVELRCDPISGHTALYWYRQSLGQGLEFLIYFQGNSAPDKSGLPSDRFSAERTGGSVSTLTIQRTQQEDSAVYLCASSLVTGPNYGYTFGSGTRLTVV.